This TCR beta chain was profiled in a study of T cell responses to AZD1222 COVID-19 vaccine. In the study overall: Pooled samples include second doses given at about 4 or 12 weeks. Study-level points and caveats: Receipt of two AZD1222 doses was followed by a rise in Spike-specific TCR breadth and depth. A mostly white British donor set with more females was recruited, and clonal diversity was possibly underestimated. Spike-wide vaccine-associated CD4 TCRs dominated at 160-218 and 743-854.

The length of the CDR3 is 14 residues. The V end was cut by 3 bases, the J end by 5 bases, with 14 bases between. The germline V gene encodes CDR1 MGHDK and CDR2 SYGVNS. Assay used: immunoSEQ multiplex PCR; TCRdb lists only in-frame clones, some missing. The sample lists approximately 110,000 clones, roughly four fifths seen once, with roughly 9% in the top ten. Of note for this clone: Its antigen is not identified.

Sample: peripheral blood, taken on day 0 of AZD1222 vaccination. The gene calls are TRBV25-1 and TRBJ2-7, with D possibly being TRBD1 (6 bases). The sequence derives from an adult in good health. The chain's CDR3 is CASSDSGTSDEQYF. The CDR3 DNA reads TGTGCCAGCAGTGATTCAGGGACAAGCGACGAGCAGTACTTC.